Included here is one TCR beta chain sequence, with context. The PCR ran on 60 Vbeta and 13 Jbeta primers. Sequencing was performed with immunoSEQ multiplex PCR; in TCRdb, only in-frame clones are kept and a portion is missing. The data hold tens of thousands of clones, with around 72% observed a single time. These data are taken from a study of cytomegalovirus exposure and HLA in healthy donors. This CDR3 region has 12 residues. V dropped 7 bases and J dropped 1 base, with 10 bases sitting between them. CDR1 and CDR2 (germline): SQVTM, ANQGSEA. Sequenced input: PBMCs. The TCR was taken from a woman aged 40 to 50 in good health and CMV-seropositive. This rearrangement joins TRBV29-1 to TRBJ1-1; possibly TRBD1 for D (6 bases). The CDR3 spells CSGGGQNTEAFF. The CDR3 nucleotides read TGCAGCGGAGGGGGACAGAACACTGAAGCTTTCTTT.